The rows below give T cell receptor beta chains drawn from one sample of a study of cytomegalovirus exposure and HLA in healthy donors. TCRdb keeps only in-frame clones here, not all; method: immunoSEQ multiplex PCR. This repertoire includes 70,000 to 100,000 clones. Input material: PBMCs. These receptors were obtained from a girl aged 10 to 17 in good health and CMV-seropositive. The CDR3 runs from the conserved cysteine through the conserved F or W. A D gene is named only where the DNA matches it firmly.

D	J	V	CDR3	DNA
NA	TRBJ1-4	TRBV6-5	CASSLGGGNEKLFF	TGTGCCAGCAGCCTCGGCGGAGGTAATGAAAAACTGTTTTTT
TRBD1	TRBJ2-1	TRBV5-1	CASSPYGTGDNEQFF	TGCGCCAGCAGCCCCTACGGGACAGGGGACAATGAGCAGTTCTTC
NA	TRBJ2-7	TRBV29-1	CSVAIENYEQYF	TGCAGCGTCGCAATTGAGAACTACGAGCAGTACTTC
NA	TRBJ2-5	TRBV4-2	CASSQTGQETQYF	TGTGCCAGCAGCCAGACGGGCCAAGAGACCCAGTACTTC
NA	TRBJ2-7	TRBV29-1	CSVKEGGEQYF	TGCAGCGTTAAAGAGGGGGGCGAGCAGTACTTC
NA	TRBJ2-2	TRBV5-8	CAYRDTTNTGELFF	TGTGCCTATCGGGACACTACGAACACCGGGGAGCTGTTTTTT
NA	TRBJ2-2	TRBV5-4	CASSLGLVNTGELFF	TGTGCCAGCAGCTTGGGGCTAGTGAACACCGGGGAGCTGTTTTTT
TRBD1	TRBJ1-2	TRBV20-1	CSAARDSGASF	TGCAGTGCAGCAAGGGACAGTGGGGCTTCCTTC
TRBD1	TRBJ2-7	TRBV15	CATSRDRGTGGSYEQYF	TGTGCCACCAGCAGAGATCGGGGCACAGGGGGCTCCTACGAGCAGTACTTC
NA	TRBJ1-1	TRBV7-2	CASSLGPGVDTEAFF	TGTGCCAGCAGCTTAGGCCCGGGTGTGGACACTGAAGCTTTCTTT
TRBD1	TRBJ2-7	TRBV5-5	CASSDPGTGVHEQYF	TGTGCCAGCAGCGACCCCGGGACAGGGGTCCACGAGCAGTACTTC
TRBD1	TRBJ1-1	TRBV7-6	CASSTQGQGATEAFF	TGTGCCAGCAGCACGCAGGGACAGGGGGCCACTGAAGCTTTCTTT
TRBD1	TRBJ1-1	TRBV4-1	CASSQEPEGASPAFF	TGCGCCAGCAGCCAAGAACCGGAGGGGGCCAGCCCAGCTTTCTTT
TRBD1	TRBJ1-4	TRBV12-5	CASGLTGTENEKLFF	TGTGCTAGTGGTTTGACCGGGACAGAAAATGAAAAACTGTTTTTT
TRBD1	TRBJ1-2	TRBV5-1	CASSFRTGYGYTF	TGCGCCAGCAGCTTTCGGACAGGGTATGGCTACACCTTC
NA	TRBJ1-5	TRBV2	CASRYRENEHQHF	TGTGCCAGCAGGTACAGGGAGAATGAGCACCAGCATTTT
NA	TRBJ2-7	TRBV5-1	CASSLYGTLVYEQYF	TGCGCCAGCAGCTTGTATGGGACATTAGTCTACGAGCAGTACTTC
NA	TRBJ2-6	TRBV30	CAWNSLGQQAGANVLTF	TGTGCCTGGAACAGCCTGGGGCAGCAGGCTGGGGCCAACGTCCTGACTTTC
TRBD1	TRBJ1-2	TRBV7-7	CASSLWFRDRGRGNYGYTF	TGTGCTAGCAGCTTATGGTTTCGGGACAGGGGGCGCGGAAACTATGGCTACACCTTC
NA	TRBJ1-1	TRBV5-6	CASSSTDWQAKGDFF	TGTGCCAGCAGTTCGACTGATTGGCAGGCAAAGGGAGATTTCTTT
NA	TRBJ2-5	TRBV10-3	CAISFNRGETQYF	TGTGCCATCAGCTTCAATCGAGGGGAGACCCAGTACTTC
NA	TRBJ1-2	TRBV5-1	CASSLGGLGYGYTF	TGCGCCAGCAGCTTGGGGGGGCTCGGCTATGGCTACACCTTC
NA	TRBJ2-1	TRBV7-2	CASSDGDNEQFF	TGTGCCAGCAGCGACGGGGACAATGAGCAGTTCTTC
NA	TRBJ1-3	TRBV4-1	CASSQDNTRNTIYF	TGCGCCAGCAGCCAAGATAACACGAGAAACACCATATATTTT
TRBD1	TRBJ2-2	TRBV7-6	CASRTARGRTGELFF	TGTGCCAGCAGAACAGCGAGGGGGCGGACCGGGGAGCTGTTTTTT
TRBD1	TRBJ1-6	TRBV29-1	CSVLTGAGNSPLHF	TGCAGCGTACTTACAGGGGCGGGTAATTCACCCCTCCACTTT
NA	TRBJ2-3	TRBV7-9	CASSASRTENTQYF	TGTGCCAGCAGCGCCAGCAGAACAGAAAATACGCAGTATTTT
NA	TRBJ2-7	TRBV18	CASSPPTGDSYEQYF	TGTGCCAGCTCACCACCGACAGGTGACTCCTACGAGCAGTACTTC
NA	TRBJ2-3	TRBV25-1	CASSDIRGTSTDTQYF	TGTGCCAGCAGTGATATCCGAGGCACTAGCACAGATACGCAGTATTTT
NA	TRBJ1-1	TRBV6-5	CASSRRASTEAFF	TGTGCCAGCAGTAGGAGAGCCTCCACTGAAGCTTTCTTT
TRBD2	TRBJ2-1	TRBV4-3	CASSQVPLAGIIGNEQFF	TGCGCCAGCAGCCAAGTCCCGCTAGCGGGTATAATTGGGAATGAGCAGTTCTTC
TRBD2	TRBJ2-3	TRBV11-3	CASSLPLLAGGADTQYF	TGTGCCAGCAGCTTACCTCTACTAGCGGGGGGCGCAGATACGCAGTATTTT
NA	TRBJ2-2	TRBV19	CASSLPGLPTGGELFF	TGTGCCAGTAGTCTTCCGGGACTCCCTACTGGGGGGGAGCTGTTTTTT
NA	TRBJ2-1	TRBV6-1	CASTGNEQFF	TGTGCCAGCACCGGCAATGAGCAGTTCTTC
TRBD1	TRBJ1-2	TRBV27	CASSLTGGYGYTF	TGTGCCAGCAGTTTGACAGGGGGCTACGGCTACACCTTC
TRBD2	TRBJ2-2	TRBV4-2	CASSTLGLAGGNTGELFF	TGTGCCAGCAGCACCTTAGGACTAGCGGGGGGGAACACCGGGGAGCTGTTTTTT
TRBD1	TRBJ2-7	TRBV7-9	CASSLTQGAYEQYF	TGTGCCAGCAGCTTAACACAGGGGGCCTACGAGCAGTACTTC
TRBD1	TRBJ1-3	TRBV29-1	CSVERDRATGNTIYF	TGCAGCGTTGAACGGGACAGGGCTACTGGAAACACCATATATTTT
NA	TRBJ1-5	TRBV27	CASSLERNQPQHF	TGTGCCAGCAGTTTAGAACGGAATCAGCCCCAGCATTTT
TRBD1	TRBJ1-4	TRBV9	CASSAGGRSEKLFF	TGTGCCAGCAGCGCAGGGGGCCGGAGTGAAAAACTGTTTTTT
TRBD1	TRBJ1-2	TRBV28	CASSPPGGGNYGYTF	TGTGCCAGCAGTCCCCCAGGAGGGGGCAACTATGGCTACACCTTC
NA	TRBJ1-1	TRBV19	CASSPSVWTEAFF	TGTGCCAGTAGCCCGAGTGTGTGGACTGAAGCTTTCTTT
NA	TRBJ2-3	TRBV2	CASRWALDTQYF	TGTGCCAGCAGGTGGGCCCTAGATACGCAGTATTTT
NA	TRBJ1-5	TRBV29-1	CSVAGLSGKPQHF	TGCAGCGTCGCCGGGCTCTCGGGAAAGCCCCAGCATTTT
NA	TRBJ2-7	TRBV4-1	CASSQGPQAYEQYF	TGCGCCAGCAGCCAAGGGCCGCAAGCCTACGAGCAGTACTTC
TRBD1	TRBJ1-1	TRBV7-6	CASSLFGTENTEAFF	TGTGCCAGCAGCTTATTCGGGACAGAAAACACTGAAGCTTTCTTT
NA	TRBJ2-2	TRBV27	CASSERLGYTGELFF	TGTGCCAGCAGTGAGAGACTCGGCTACACCGGGGAGCTGTTTTTT
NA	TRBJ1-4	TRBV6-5	CASREAQMGEKLFF	TGTGCCAGCCGCGAGGCCCAGATGGGTGAAAAACTGTTTTTT
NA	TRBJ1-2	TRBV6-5	CASKTGNNGYTF	TGTGCCAGTAAGACCGGGAACAATGGCTACACCTTC
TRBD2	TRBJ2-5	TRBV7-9	CASNDDGGYQETQYF	TGTGCCAGCAACGACGACGGGGGGTACCAAGAGACCCAGTACTTC
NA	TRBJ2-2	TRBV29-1	CSVWQNTGELFF	TGCAGCGTTTGGCAGAACACCGGGGAGCTGTTTTTT
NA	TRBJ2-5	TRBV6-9	CAGRGNQETQYF	TGTGCCGGGAGGGGGAACCAAGAGACCCAGTACTTC
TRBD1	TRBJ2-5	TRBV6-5	CASSYSTGVETQYF	TGTGCCAGCAGTTACTCTACAGGGGTAGAGACCCAGTACTTC
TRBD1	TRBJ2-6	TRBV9	CASSAGTGDSGANVLTF	TGTGCCAGCAGCGCCGGGACAGGGGACTCTGGGGCCAACGTCCTGACTTTC
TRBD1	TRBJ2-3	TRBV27	CATGTGFQDTQYF	TGTGCCACCGGGACAGGGTTTCAAGATACGCAGTATTTT